This T cell receptor (beta chain) was identified in a study of shared clonotypes between healthy human individuals (dated by TCRdb to 2019 to 2021). General notes on the study: Two women and a few men aged 18 to 49 years were included in the cohort. For each donor, CD4 naive and CD4 memory were each run on three plates, CD8 naive on two plates, and CD8 memory on one plate. Blood TCR repertoires of a handful of healthy adults were deeply sequenced to estimate repertoire size and the extent of clonotype sharing between individuals. Libraries were prepared and TCR repertoires were sequenced by different laboratories using diverse techniques, in order to increase sequencing depth and limit assay-specific biases. Leukapheresis yielded between about 0.85 and 10 billion PBMCs per donor.

Using the deep immunoSEQ assay, multiplex PCR amplified TCR CDR3 regions from genomic DNA. For each cell subset, the extracted genomic DNA was distributed evenly across all wells of several immunoSEQ 96-well plates, and each plate served as one replicate. For sorted subsets, roughly 200 ng genomic DNA, equal to about 30,000 T cell genomes, was loaded into each replicate PCR. The purified libraries were quantified using a Qubit 3.0 fluorometer, sized with a Bioanalyzer 2100, and then quantified again using the KAPA Library Quantification kit. Each immunoSEQ 96-well plate was sequenced on its own single-read 150-cycle Illumina NextSeq 550 flow cell. For the original study's pipeline: Because the immunoSEQ output held only junctional sequences and lacked quality scores, the filtering could not match the filtering applied to full-length reads. Sequences were annotated with PyIR, a Python wrapper for IgBLAST v1.9, and V/J genes and CDR3 were assigned using IMGT germline references. Reads with weak V/J assignments (E-value above 1e-6), missing CDR3, stop codons, out-of-frame junctions, or ambiguous translated residues were removed. V3J clonotypes were defined by identical inferred V gene, J gene, and CDR3 amino acid sequence. Percentage overlap between repertoires was computed as shared unique clonotypes divided by the size of the smaller repertoire. Repertoire richness was assessed with RTK rarefaction, the Chao1 estimator, and Recon v2.1 estimates of unobserved clonotypes. OLGA was used to compute generation probabilities for all TCRbeta clonotypes that the gDNA method yielded from four donors. This is the immuneACCESS table as TCRdb keeps it, with only in-frame sequences that have V and J called. A part of the clones is gone; compared with another copy, unresolved V genes explain less than half, and the rest is unexplained. Clonal size and the V and J genes are those of that table, whereas D and trimming came from the DNA. The sample includes hundreds of thousands of clones, with less than 80% observed a single time. The ten largest clones capture around 2% of the sample.

Donors were healthy HIV-negative adults with no recently reported acute infections or vaccinations. Every donor was a Caucasian adult living in Nashville, Tennessee, USA. CD4+ T cells were enriched by magnetic negative selection; naive cells were then positively selected on CD45RA, and the negative fraction formed the memory subset. Blood was obtained by leukapheresis, after which PBMCs were separated by Ficoll-Histopaque density gradient centrifugation and cryopreserved in liquid nitrogen vapor phase. Analytical flow cytometry was used to check the purity and quantity of each magnetically sorted T cell population. Each sorted fraction had its genomic DNA isolated and then quantified by UV absorbance on a Nanodrop 2000c. This clone was found a few times. There is no known antigen for this receptor. Base quality data are lacking; no much larger clone is found one base away. Germline trimming: 6 bases from V, 1 base from J; junction bases outside gene matches: 6. Sequences MNHNS (CDR1) and SASEGT (CDR2) are obtained from the germline V gene. Taken from cysteine to phenylalanine, the CDR3 has 15 residues. Only the CDR3 portion is preserved as DNA: 45 bases, with reading frame beginning at the first base.

What the authors observed across the whole study: Rarefaction of sorted-subset datasets indicated incomplete sequencing despite the large sequencing depth. Clonotypes shared by all four sorted-subset donors showed higher generation probabilities than non-shared clonotypes. Sharing across a handful of donors was observed for approximately 5% of naive CD4, less than 4% of naive CD8, over 2% of memory CD4, and over 0.3% of memory CD8 clonotypes. Naive subsets generally had larger estimated clonotype richness than memory subsets. Sampling was limited to blood, and TCR repertoires in tissue likely differ from TCR repertoires in blood. The genetic and exposure-history diversity represented was limited by the small number of donors. Based on pairwise subsampling, the degree of clonotype sharing among donors was expected to be affected by sequencing depth.

The chain is made from TRBV6-1 and TRBJ1-2; 9 bases in between match TRBD1. The sample comprised memory CD4+ T cells sorted from blood. According to the study, the label for this sample's cell subset or site signals: CD45RA-negative fraction. This TCR was recovered from a woman aged 25 to 39 in good health. CDR3 region: CASRKQGALNYGYTF. The sequence in DNA is TGTGCCAGCAGAAAACAGGGGGCACTTAACTATGGCTACACCTTC.